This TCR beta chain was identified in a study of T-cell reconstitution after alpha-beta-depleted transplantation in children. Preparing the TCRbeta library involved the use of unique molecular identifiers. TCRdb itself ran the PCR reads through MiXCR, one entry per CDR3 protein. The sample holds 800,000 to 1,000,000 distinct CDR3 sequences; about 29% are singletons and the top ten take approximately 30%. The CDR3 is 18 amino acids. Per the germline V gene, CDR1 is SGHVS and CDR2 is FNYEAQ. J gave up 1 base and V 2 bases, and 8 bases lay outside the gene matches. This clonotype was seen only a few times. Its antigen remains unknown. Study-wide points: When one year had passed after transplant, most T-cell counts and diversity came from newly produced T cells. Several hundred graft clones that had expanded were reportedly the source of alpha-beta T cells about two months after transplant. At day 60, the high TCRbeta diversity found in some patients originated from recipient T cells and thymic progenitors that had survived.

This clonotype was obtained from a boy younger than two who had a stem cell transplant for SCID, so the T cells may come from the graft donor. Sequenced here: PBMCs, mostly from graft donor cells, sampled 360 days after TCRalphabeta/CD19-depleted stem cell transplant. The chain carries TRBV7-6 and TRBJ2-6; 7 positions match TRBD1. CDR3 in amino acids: CASSLKTGRLSGANVLTF. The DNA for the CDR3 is TGTGCCAGCAGCTTAAAGACAGGGCGGCTATCTGGGGCCAACGTCCTGACTTTC.